This T cell receptor beta chain was identified during a study of blood T cell repertoires in COVID-19 (dated by TCRdb to 2020 to 2021). Some background on the complete study: Samples covering the acute and convalescent phases of COVID-19 were provided by collaborators in the United States, Italy and Spain. The material from the prospective study consisted of cDNA or gDNA derived from T cells, B-cell-depleted T cells, or PBMCs. Deeply sampled blood TCRbeta repertoires from subjects exposed to, actively infected with, or recovered from COVID-19 were included in the dataset. The repertoires were released in a freely available public database meant as a resource for research on the immune response to SARS-CoV-2. The samples were drawn from two sources: the first 160 participants of the ongoing ImmuneRACE study, and 950 to 1,500 subjects contributed by 6 global collaborators. Nearly every sample came with metadata listing a de-identified subject ID, COVID-19 status, age in years and sex. Where HLA class I and class II types were available, the types were taken from metadata supplied by the sample provider, not from assay-based typing. Paper-wide results and their limitations: The amount of clinical and demographic metadata varied by source and participant and was provided uncurated.

The CDR3 holds 14 amino acids from the cysteine to the phenylalanine. The CDR3 DNA has 42 bases and is translated from base 1. V gives up 3 bases and J gives up 0 bases, and the segment between their germline ends measures 6 bases. CDR1 and CDR2, per the germline V gene (reference sequence), are LGHDT and YNNKEL. Enrolling through a virtual design, the prospective study's participants ranged in age from roughly 18 to 89 years and lived across 20 to 30 United States geographic areas. In the prospective study, cohorts were assigned on the basis of participant-reported clinical history obtained from a screening survey and a study questionnaire. ImmuneRACE Cohort 3 recovered participants were defined by two consecutive negative NP/OP PCR tests, healthcare professional clearance, or symptom resolution. In the prospective study, whole blood, serum and a nasopharyngeal or oropharyngeal swab were collected from each participant by mobile phlebotomists. Participants in the prospective study had the option to provide additional blood draws and questionnaires over an approximately 2-month period. Blood samples from the prospective study were shipped frozen or at room temperature prior to DNA extraction.

TCRbeta CDR3 regions were amplified from genomic DNA by means of the immunoSEQ Assay, a bias-controlled multiplex PCR. The authors' analysis ran thus. The number of nucleated cells in each sample was estimated from the amplification of reference gene primers within the assay. Sequence reads were collapsed and filtered to measure the absolute abundance of every unique TCRbeta CDR3 rearrangement. For each sample, productive Simpson clonality was calculated as the square root of Simpson's diversity index over productive rearrangements. The clones in this table, taken by TCRdb from immuneACCESS, are in-frame only. Not every clone is retained; where verified, under half of the shortfall comes from an unresolved V gene, and the cause of the rest is unknown. Clonal size and the V and J genes are those of that table, whereas D and trimming came from the DNA. Across this sample there are around 200,000 clones, with 70% to 90% seen only once. Around 1.3% of the sample comes from the top ten.

In the case of this clone: Its antigen has not been determined. No base-level quality is on record; no much larger clone is a single base apart.

The chain employs TRBV3-1 (or the pseudogene TRBV3-2) and TRBJ1-3; too little of a D gene remains to name it. The material sequenced was PBMCs or T cells enriched from blood (not recorded which). This TCR was sampled from a man between 25 and 39 years old who had recovered from COVID-19. The CDR3 protein sequence reads: CASSHGDSGNTIYF. The nucleotide sequence is TGTGCCAGCAGCCACGGGGACTCTGGAAACACCATATATTTT.